Listed below are T cell receptor beta chains from one sample, sequenced in a study of T cell changes during pregnancy in multiple sclerosis. TCRdb's copy holds only in-frame clones and misses some; the assay was immunoSEQ multiplex PCR. The sample lists tens of thousands of clones, roughly nine tenths occurring once. The material sequenced was CD4+ T cells from peripheral blood mononuclear cells, taken in the first trimester of pregnancy. The receptor source for this set is a female donor with multiple sclerosis, enrolled in a pregnancy study. Both conserved end residues are part of each CDR3. Fields, in order: CDR3 protein, CDR3 DNA, V gene, clone size, J gene, CDR3 length, D gene. D genes are given only for firm matches. A clone size is listed for some rows: how often the clone was seen (once, few, many), or a class if it is expanded.

CASSSQGFEGYTF TGTGCCAGCAGCTCGCAGGGTTTCGAGGGCTACACCTTC TRBV9 . TRBJ1-2 13 .
CAISKGGDQPQHF TGTGCCATCAGTAAGGGAGGGGATCAGCCCCAGCATTTT TRBV10-3 . TRBJ1-5 13 .
CASSLTGTGELGGYTF TGTGCCAGCAGTCTGACCGGGACAGGGGAATTGGGTGGCTACACCTTC TRBV27 . TRBJ1-2 16 TRBD1
CASSQDKRGLVDTQYF TGTGCCAGCAGCCAAGATAAGCGGGGTTTGGTAGATACGCAGTATTTT TRBV4-2 . TRBJ2-3 16 TRBD2
CASSFQTSGGSTDTQYF TGCGCCAGCAGCTTCCAGACTAGCGGGGGAAGCACAGATACGCAGTATTTT TRBV5-1 . TRBJ2-3 17 TRBD2
CASSIRGQNGDEQYF TGTGCCAGTAGTATAAGGGGCCAAAACGGTGACGAGCAGTACTTC TRBV19 . TRBJ2-7 15 .
CAWSGDRLNFAEAFF TGTGCCTGGAGTGGGGACAGGTTGAATTTTGCTGAAGCTTTCTTT TRBV30 few TRBJ1-1 15 TRBD1
CASSFNTGQRTDTQYF TGTGCCAGCAGCTTCAATACGGGACAGCGCACAGATACGCAGTATTTT TRBV9 . TRBJ2-3 16 TRBD1
CASSGRTGTGELFF TGTGCCAGCAGCGGAAGGACAGGGACCGGGGAGCTGTTTTTT TRBV9 . TRBJ2-2 14 TRBD1
CASSLVAGHEKLFF TGCGCCAGCAGCTTGGTGGCAGGTCACGAAAAACTGTTTTTT TRBV5-1 . TRBJ1-4 14 .
CASSTDRGTEAFF TGTGCCAGTAGTACCGACAGGGGCACTGAAGCTTTCTTT TRBV19 few TRBJ1-1 13 TRBD1
CSVESGSSYNEQFF TGCAGCGTTGAAAGCGGGAGCTCCTACAATGAGCAGTTCTTC TRBV29-1 . TRBJ2-1 14 TRBD2
CASSERQNYGYTF TGCGCCAGCAGTGAGCGACAGAACTATGGCTACACCTTC TRBV10-1 . TRBJ1-2 13 .
CATLKTGSNQPQHF TGTGCCACCCTTAAGACAGGTAGCAATCAGCCCCAGCATTTT TRBV28 . TRBJ1-5 14 .
CSVIGVSTDTQYF TGCAGCGTCATCGGGGTCAGCACAGATACGCAGTATTTT TRBV29-1 . TRBJ2-3 13 .
CASSGRAGGTYF TGTGCCAGCAGTGGGCGTGCGGGGGGCACATACTTC TRBV6-5 . TRBJ2-7 12 TRBD2
CASSTGRHLGNQPQHF TGTGCCAGCAGCACCGGCAGACATTTAGGCAATCAGCCCCAGCATTTT TRBV7-2 . TRBJ1-5 16 .
CASSEQGPSYEQYF TGTGCCAGCAGTGAACAGGGGCCCTCCTACGAGCAGTACTTC TRBV2 . TRBJ2-7 14 .
CASSVQVNSYEQYF TGTGCCAGTAGTGTTCAGGTTAACTCCTACGAGCAGTACTTC TRBV19 . TRBJ2-7 14 .
CASSPARLASTDTQYF TGTGCCAGCAGCCCCGCCCGGTTAGCAAGCACAGATACGCAGTATTTT TRBV7-2 . TRBJ2-3 16 .
CASSHLGTSEAYEQYF TGTGCCAGCAGTCACCTCGGGACTAGCGAGGCCTACGAGCAGTACTTC TRBV6-6 . TRBJ2-7 16 TRBD2
CASNSPGGGQETQYF TGTGCCAGCAACAGCCCCGGGGGGGGCCAAGAGACCCAGTACTTC TRBV7-2 . TRBJ2-5 15 TRBD2
CASSSPPGGQAITEAFF TGTGCCAGCAGCTCCCCCCCGGGGGGACAGGCTATCACTGAAGCTTTCTTT TRBV7-9 . TRBJ1-1 17 TRBD1
CASSVGGGPVTDTQYF TGTGCCAGCAGCGTAGGGGGCGGTCCCGTCACAGATACGCAGTATTTT TRBV9 . TRBJ2-3 16 .
CASSSGSRGDEKLFF TGTGCCAGCAGTTCGGGCTCCCGGGGGGATGAAAAACTGTTTTTT TRBV28 . TRBJ1-4 15 .
CASSTRPNSNQPQHF TGTGCCAGCAGTACCCGTCCTAATAGCAATCAGCCCCAGCATTTT TRBV6-5 few TRBJ1-5 15 .
CASSFKGLAGWGQFF TGTGCCAGCAGTTTCAAGGGACTAGCGGGATGGGGCCAGTTCTTC TRBV27 . TRBJ2-1 15 TRBD2
CASSEAAGESTRQYF TGTGCCAGCAGTGAAGCCGCGGGGGAGTCTACGAGGCAGTACTTC TRBV2 . TRBJ2-7 15 TRBD2
CASSVRPRAGGPDEQFF TGTGCCAGCAGCGTCCGACCCAGAGCGGGAGGGCCCGATGAGCAGTTCTTC TRBV11-2 . TRBJ2-1 17 TRBD2
CSVDSGRATDTQYF TGCAGCGTCGATAGCGGGAGGGCCACAGATACGCAGTATTTT TRBV29-1 . TRBJ2-3 14 TRBD2
CASSESGQELADTQYF TGCGCCAGCAGTGAGTCGGGACAGGAATTGGCAGATACGCAGTATTTT TRBV10-1 medium-sized TRBJ2-3 16 TRBD1
CAWMRETGGNTIYF TGTGCCTGGATGCGAGAGACAGGTGGAAACACCATATATTTT TRBV30 . TRBJ1-3 14 .
CASYQGAGGGYTF TGTGCCAGCTACCAGGGGGCTGGCGGTGGCTACACCTTC TRBV18 . TRBJ1-2 13 TRBD1
CASSYSGRYYNEQFF TGTGCCAGCAGCTATAGCGGGAGGTATTACAATGAGCAGTTCTTC TRBV7-9 . TRBJ2-1 15 TRBD2
CASRPLAGLNTGELFF TGTGCCAGCAGACCACTAGCGGGTCTTAACACCGGGGAGCTGTTTTTT TRBV2 . TRBJ2-2 16 TRBD2
CAWSGIAGVNEQFF TGTGCCTGGAGCGGTATAGCGGGGGTCAATGAGCAGTTCTTC TRBV30 . TRBJ2-1 14 TRBD2
CAISESLGLAESYEQYF TGTGCCATCAGTGAGTCTCTCGGTCTAGCGGAGTCCTACGAGCAGTACTTC TRBV10-3 . TRBJ2-7 17 TRBD2
CASSQHRQGTYEQYF TGCGCCAGCAGCCAACATCGACAGGGTACCTACGAGCAGTACTTC TRBV4-3 . TRBJ2-7 15 TRBD1
CASRSDSSYGYTF TGTGCCAGCAGAAGTGACAGTTCCTATGGCTACACCTTC TRBV6-5 . TRBJ1-2 13 .
CASSVGGGSYNEQFF TGTGCCAGCAGCGTAGGAGGCGGCTCCTACAATGAGCAGTTCTTC TRBV9 . TRBJ2-1 15 .
CASSTLSSYEQYF TGTGCCAGCAGCACCCTTTCTAGCTACGAGCAGTACTTC TRBV6-5 . TRBJ2-7 13 .
CSARDMAEQFF TGCAGTGCTAGAGATATGGCTGAGCAGTTCTTC TRBV20-1 . TRBJ2-1 11 .
CARQGQSYGYTF TGTGCCAGACAGGGCCAAAGCTATGGCTACACCTTC TRBV2 few TRBJ1-2 12 .
CASSFFGTEAFF TGCGCCAGCAGCTTCTTCGGGACTGAAGCTTTCTTT TRBV5-1 . TRBJ1-1 12 .